This T cell receptor (beta chain) comes out of a study of T cell responses to AZD1222 COVID-19 vaccine. Assay used: immunoSEQ multiplex PCR; TCRdb lists only in-frame clones, some missing. The sample shows around 87,000 clones, 70% to 90% of them seen only once. The CDR3 consists of 13 residues. Losses at the gene ends were 8 bases for V and 6 bases for J; bases not matched to a gene: 6. Germline V CDR1 and CDR2: LGHDT, YNNKEL (reference sequence). The material sequenced was peripheral blood, taken on day 0 of AZD1222 vaccination. This receptor was obtained from an adult in good health. The rearrangement joins TRBV3-1 (or the pseudogene TRBV3-2) to TRBJ2-1; TRBD2 matches 8 bases. CDR3 residues: CASGLAGLNEQFF. The CDR3 DNA is TGTGCCAGCGGGCTAGCGGGTCTCAATGAGCAGTTCTTC.